Listed below are T cell receptor beta chains from one sample, sequenced in a study of T cell clonotyping in hematopoietic cell transplantation. The repertoire was sequenced with immunoSEQ multiplex PCR; TCRdb's copy has only in-frame clones and lacks some. Of more than 4,500 clones listed, 78% are singletons. The sample in question was peripheral blood mononuclear cells, obtained 30 days after allogeneic stem cell transplant. The receptors come from a male patient aged 55 to 69 who had an allogeneic stem cell transplant from an unrelated donor, so the T cells may come from the graft donor. Some clones in this sample may be carry-over from other donors' samples. CDR3s include the opening cysteine and the closing phenylalanine or tryptophan. The order of the fields is D gene, J gene, CDR3 length, V gene, clone size, CDR3 DNA, CDR3 protein. D genes are given only for firm matches. Clone size is shown for a subset of rows, as once, few, many or a class of expanded clone.

d_call: NA
j_call: TRBJ1-1
cdr3_length: 15
v_call: TRBV2
clone_size: once
cdr3_nt: TGTGCCAGCAGTGACTCCACCCCAGGGCTCACTGAAGCTTTCTTT
cdr3_aa: CASSDSTPGLTEAFF

d_call: TRBD1
j_call: TRBJ1-1
cdr3_length: 17
v_call: TRBV4-1
clone_size: NA
cdr3_nt: TGCGCCAGCAGCCAAGATCTTGTTGTCAGGGGGTACACTGAAGCTTTCTTT
cdr3_aa: CASSQDLVVRGYTEAFF

d_call: NA
j_call: TRBJ2-7
cdr3_length: 18
v_call: TRBV5-6
clone_size: NA
cdr3_nt: TGTGCCAGCTTCCAGAGAGGCACTCCCATTACGGGTCCCTACGAGCAGTACTTC
cdr3_aa: CASFQRGTPITGPYEQYF

d_call: NA
j_call: TRBJ1-4
cdr3_length: 16
v_call: TRBV4-2
clone_size: NA
cdr3_nt: TGTGCCAGCAGCCAAGGGAGGTGGGGGGGGAGTGAAAAACTGTTTTTT
cdr3_aa: CASSQGRWGGSEKLFF

d_call: NA
j_call: TRBJ2-2
cdr3_length: 15
v_call: TRBV11-2
clone_size: NA
cdr3_nt: TGTGCCAGCAGCATTCCAGTGACGAACACCGGGGAGCTGTTTTTT
cdr3_aa: CASSIPVTNTGELFF

d_call: NA
j_call: TRBJ1-6
cdr3_length: 13
v_call: TRBV9
clone_size: NA
cdr3_nt: TGTGCCAGCAGCCCGAGGGACGGTTCACCCCTCCACTTT
cdr3_aa: CASSPRDGSPLHF

d_call: TRBD2
j_call: TRBJ2-3
cdr3_length: 15
v_call: TRBV5-4
clone_size: NA
cdr3_nt: TGTGCCAGCAGCTTGCTTAGCGGGAGCTCAGATACGCAGTATTTT
cdr3_aa: CASSLLSGSSDTQYF

d_call: NA
j_call: TRBJ2-7
cdr3_length: 15
v_call: TRBV11-2
clone_size: once
cdr3_nt: TGTGCCAGCAGCTTCCTTGCTCTGGGGGCCTACGAGCAGTACTTC
cdr3_aa: CASSFLALGAYEQYF

d_call: TRBD1
j_call: TRBJ2-7
cdr3_length: 17
v_call: TRBV25-1
clone_size: NA
cdr3_nt: TGTGCCAGCAGTGAAGGTGTCGGGGACAGGCGATCCTACGAGCAGTACTTC
cdr3_aa: CASSEGVGDRRSYEQYF

d_call: NA
j_call: TRBJ1-3
cdr3_length: 15
v_call: TRBV6-5
clone_size: NA
cdr3_nt: TGTGCCAGCAGTTACTCGGGGACGTTCGGAAACACCATATATTTT
cdr3_aa: CASSYSGTFGNTIYF

d_call: NA
j_call: TRBJ2-3
cdr3_length: 14
v_call: TRBV6-4
clone_size: NA
cdr3_nt: TGTGCCAGCAGTCCAGGGCACGGCACAGATACGCAGTATTTT
cdr3_aa: CASSPGHGTDTQYF

d_call: NA
j_call: TRBJ2-3
cdr3_length: 14
v_call: TRBV7-2
clone_size: NA
cdr3_nt: TGTGCCAGCGGTTTGGGACACCGCACAGATACGCAGTATTTT
cdr3_aa: CASGLGHRTDTQYF

d_call: TRBD1
j_call: TRBJ1-1
cdr3_length: 12
v_call: TRBV9
clone_size: NA
cdr3_nt: TGTGCCAGCAGCGTAGGGGACAGAGAAGCTTTCTTT
cdr3_aa: CASSVGDREAFF

d_call: NA
j_call: TRBJ1-2
cdr3_length: 14
v_call: TRBV11-3
clone_size: NA
cdr3_nt: TGTGCCAGCAGCTTACCAGGGATGGGCTATGGCTACACCTTC
cdr3_aa: CASSLPGMGYGYTF

d_call: TRBD1
j_call: TRBJ1-1
cdr3_length: 14
v_call: TRBV5-1
clone_size: NA
cdr3_nt: TGCGCCAGCAGCTCGGGACAGCGAGGGACTGAAGCTTTCTTT
cdr3_aa: CASSSGQRGTEAFF

d_call: TRBD1
j_call: TRBJ2-7
cdr3_length: 12
v_call: TRBV29-1
clone_size: NA
cdr3_nt: TGCAGTGCCGGGACAGGGGGTGCCGAGCAGTACTTC
cdr3_aa: CSAGTGGAEQYF

d_call: TRBD1
j_call: TRBJ1-3
cdr3_length: 16
v_call: TRBV6-6
clone_size: NA
cdr3_nt: TGTGCCAGCAGGCCCAGAACAGGGGGCTCCGGTGACACCATATATTTT
cdr3_aa: CASRPRTGGSGDTIYF

d_call: TRBD1
j_call: TRBJ1-2
cdr3_length: 14
v_call: TRBV5-1
clone_size: NA
cdr3_nt: TGCGCCAGCAGCCCCGGACAGGGGGCTGGTGGCTACACCTTC
cdr3_aa: CASSPGQGAGGYTF

d_call: TRBD1
j_call: TRBJ2-2
cdr3_length: 15
v_call: TRBV6-5
clone_size: NA
cdr3_nt: TGTGCCAGCAGAACCGGGACAGGGGACACCGGGGAGCTGTTTTTT
cdr3_aa: CASRTGTGDTGELFF

d_call: NA
j_call: TRBJ1-2
cdr3_length: 14
v_call: TRBV7-3
clone_size: NA
cdr3_nt: TGTGCCAGCAGCCCCGGAAGGGGAAACTATGGCTACACCTTC
cdr3_aa: CASSPGRGNYGYTF

d_call: NA
j_call: TRBJ2-7
cdr3_length: 13
v_call: TRBV6-1
clone_size: NA
cdr3_nt: TGTGCCAGCAGTGATGGCGGGGTCTCCGAGCAGTACTTC
cdr3_aa: CASSDGGVSEQYF

d_call: TRBD1
j_call: TRBJ1-6
cdr3_length: 15
v_call: TRBV7-3
clone_size: NA
cdr3_nt: TGTGCCAGCAGCTTAGAGGGACAGAATAATTCACCCCTCCACTTT
cdr3_aa: CASSLEGQNNSPLHF

d_call: TRBD1
j_call: TRBJ2-5
cdr3_length: 17
v_call: TRBV5-6
clone_size: NA
cdr3_nt: TGTGCCAGCAGCTCGACGGGGGGACAGGGCTCCCAAGAGACCCAGTACTTC
cdr3_aa: CASSSTGGQGSQETQYF

d_call: NA
j_call: TRBJ2-7
cdr3_length: 11
v_call: TRBV29-1
clone_size: NA
cdr3_nt: TGCAGCGTTGACGTCTCCTACGAGCAGTACTTC
cdr3_aa: CSVDVSYEQYF

d_call: NA
j_call: TRBJ1-4
cdr3_length: 16
v_call: TRBV7-9
clone_size: once
cdr3_nt: TGTGCCAGCAGCTTGGGAGTGTCCCCTGAAGGTGAAAAACTGTTTTTT
cdr3_aa: CASSLGVSPEGEKLFF

d_call: NA
j_call: TRBJ1-2
cdr3_length: 12
v_call: TRBV6-5
clone_size: NA
cdr3_nt: TGTGCCAGCAGTTACGACCACTATGGCTACACCTTC
cdr3_aa: CASSYDHYGYTF

d_call: NA
j_call: TRBJ1-1
cdr3_length: 11
v_call: TRBV6-5
clone_size: NA
cdr3_nt: TGTGCCAGCAGTACTAACACTGAAGCTTTCTTT
cdr3_aa: CASSTNTEAFF

d_call: NA
j_call: TRBJ1-3
cdr3_length: 12
v_call: TRBV30
clone_size: NA
cdr3_nt: TGTGCCTGGGGGGGCCGCGGAAACACCATATATTTT
cdr3_aa: CAWGGRGNTIYF

d_call: TRBD1
j_call: TRBJ1-3
cdr3_length: 14
v_call: TRBV15
clone_size: once
cdr3_nt: TGTGCCACCAGCAGGACAGGGGAAGGAAACACCATATATTTT
cdr3_aa: CATSRTGEGNTIYF

d_call: NA
j_call: TRBJ1-2
cdr3_length: 13
v_call: TRBV6-5
clone_size: NA
cdr3_nt: TGTGCCAGCAGTTACTCTAGGGGAGATGGCTACACCTTC
cdr3_aa: CASSYSRGDGYTF

d_call: NA
j_call: TRBJ2-7
cdr3_length: 17
v_call: TRBV14
clone_size: NA
cdr3_nt: TGTGCCAGCAGCCCTTTTGATCCGGGACAGGGACTAGACGAGCAGTACTTC
cdr3_aa: CASSPFDPGQGLDEQYF

d_call: TRBD1
j_call: TRBJ1-3
cdr3_length: 14
v_call: TRBV7-9
clone_size: NA
cdr3_nt: TGTGCCAGCAGCGTGGGACAGGATGGAAACACCATATATTTT
cdr3_aa: CASSVGQDGNTIYF

d_call: NA
j_call: TRBJ1-4
cdr3_length: 15
v_call: TRBV28
clone_size: NA
cdr3_nt: TGTGCCAGCAGTTTAAATTGGGGGCTCTATGAAAAACTGTTTTTT
cdr3_aa: CASSLNWGLYEKLFF

d_call: NA
j_call: TRBJ2-7
cdr3_length: 12
v_call: TRBV19
clone_size: NA
cdr3_nt: TGTGCCAGGACGACGAGCTCCTACGAGCAGTACTTC
cdr3_aa: CARTTSSYEQYF

d_call: NA
j_call: TRBJ1-1
cdr3_length: 13
v_call: TRBV7-2
clone_size: few
cdr3_nt: TGTGCCAGCAGCTGGTCGGAGAACACTGAAGCTTTCTTT
cdr3_aa: CASSWSENTEAFF

d_call: NA
j_call: TRBJ1-1
cdr3_length: 14
v_call: TRBV10-3
clone_size: NA
cdr3_nt: TGTGCCATCAGTGAGATGGACCGGAACACTGAAGCTTTCTTT
cdr3_aa: CAISEMDRNTEAFF

d_call: TRBD2
j_call: TRBJ2-4
cdr3_length: 15
v_call: TRBV25-1
clone_size: NA
cdr3_nt: TGTGCCAGCAGTGACAGCGGGGGGGCGGAAAACATTCAGTACTTC
cdr3_aa: CASSDSGGAENIQYF

d_call: NA
j_call: TRBJ2-3
cdr3_length: 13
v_call: TRBV27
clone_size: once
cdr3_nt: TGTGCCAGCAGTTTGTCAAGCACAGATACGCAGTATTTT
cdr3_aa: CASSLSSTDTQYF

d_call: NA
j_call: TRBJ2-2
cdr3_length: 15
v_call: TRBV6-5
clone_size: few
cdr3_nt: TGTGCCAGCTTGGGCGGGGGCCTGAACACCGGGGAGCTGTTTTTT
cdr3_aa: CASLGGGLNTGELFF

d_call: TRBD2
j_call: TRBJ2-4
cdr3_length: 16
v_call: TRBV7-2
clone_size: NA
cdr3_nt: TGTGCCAGCAGCTTAGGGCTAGCGGGGGGGCGTGACATTCAGTACTTC
cdr3_aa: CASSLGLAGGRDIQYF

d_call: NA
j_call: TRBJ2-7
cdr3_length: 17
v_call: TRBV6-1
clone_size: few
cdr3_nt: TGTGCCAGCAGTGAAGTGCCTTATGACGGGAGCTCCTACGAGCAGTACTTC
cdr3_aa: CASSEVPYDGSSYEQYF

d_call: NA
j_call: TRBJ1-2
cdr3_length: 13
v_call: TRBV6-5
clone_size: large
cdr3_nt: TGTGCCAGTTACAGGGTCGGGATCTATGGCTACACCTTC
cdr3_aa: CASYRVGIYGYTF

d_call: NA
j_call: TRBJ1-6
cdr3_length: 13
v_call: TRBV5-1
clone_size: NA
cdr3_nt: TGCGCCAGCAGCTTACAGGGCGATTCACCCCTCCACTTT
cdr3_aa: CASSLQGDSPLHF

d_call: NA
j_call: TRBJ1-1
cdr3_length: 16
v_call: TRBV7-9
clone_size: NA
cdr3_nt: TGTGCCAGCAGCTTAGACGGGGGCTACGGGAACACTGAAGCTTTCTTT
cdr3_aa: CASSLDGGYGNTEAFF

d_call: TRBD1
j_call: TRBJ2-5
cdr3_length: 16
v_call: TRBV7-2
clone_size: NA
cdr3_nt: TGTGCCAGCAGCTTAGTTATGGGACAGGGAAGAGAGACCCAGTACTTC
cdr3_aa: CASSLVMGQGRETQYF

d_call: NA
j_call: TRBJ1-1
cdr3_length: 13
v_call: TRBV5-1
clone_size: NA
cdr3_nt: TGCGCCAGCAACGTAGACGGGAACACTGAAGCTTTCTTT
cdr3_aa: CASNVDGNTEAFF